The rows below give T cell receptor beta chains drawn from one sample of a study of blood T cell repertoires in COVID-19. Generated by immunoSEQ multiplex PCR, the TCRdb table keeps only in-frame clones and is missing some. The data hold 100,000 or so clones, with around four fifths observed a single time. Sequences were obtained from peripheral blood. The receptors were gathered from a human donor in a cohort sampled during active COVID-19. Each CDR3 is given with its conserved first and last residue. The D gene is left open where the match is weak. Clone size is shown for a subset of rows, as once, few, many or a class of expanded clone.

J,V,size,D,CDR3,DNA
TRBJ2-2,TRBV11-1,.,TRBD1,CASSKLGTGKTGELFF,TGTGCCAGCAGTAAGCTAGGGACAGGGAAGACCGGGGAGCTGTTTTTT
TRBJ2-5,TRBV5-1,few,.,CASSLQKTQYF,TGCGCCAGCAGCTTGCAAAAGACCCAGTACTTC
TRBJ2-2,TRBV5-4,few,TRBD2,CASSLSLTSGGAGELFF,TGTGCCAGCAGCTTGTCCCTGACTAGCGGGGGGGCCGGGGAGCTGTTTTTT
TRBJ1-2,TRBV24-1,.,.,CATSDNPWSGYTF,TGTGCCACCAGTGATAATCCCTGGAGTGGCTACACCTTC
TRBJ2-5,TRBV28,.,TRBD2,CASSLGLAANLVLTQYF,TGTGCCAGCAGTTTAGGGCTAGCGGCTAATCTCGTCCTGACCCAGTACTTC
TRBJ1-6,TRBV18,.,TRBD1,CASSQDRDNSPLHF,TGTGCCAGCTCACAGGACAGGGATAATTCACCCCTCCACTTT
TRBJ1-2,TRBV19,.,.,CASSDRLGGYTF,TGTGCCAGTAGCGACAGGTTGGGCGGCTACACCTTC
TRBJ2-6,TRBV5-1,.,.,CASGESGANVLTF,TGCGCCAGCGGGGAGTCTGGGGCCAACGTCCTGACTTTC
TRBJ1-6,TRBV5-1,.,.,CASSLAPAKLARFVSPLHF,TGCGCCAGCAGCTTGGCCCCAGCCAAACTGGCCAGGTTCGTTTCACCCCTCCACTTT
TRBJ2-6,TRBV5-4,.,.,CASSLARASSGANVLTF,TGTGCCAGCAGCTTGGCGAGGGCAAGCTCTGGGGCCAACGTCCTGACTTTC
TRBJ1-1,TRBV7-2,.,.,CASSPGRTAEAFF,TGTGCCAGCAGCCCTGGTAGGACTGCTGAAGCTTTCTTT
TRBJ2-3,TRBV10-2,.,.,CASSEFGLSTDTQYF,TGCGCCAGCAGTGAGTTTGGGCTTAGCACAGATACGCAGTATTTT
TRBJ2-1,TRBV7-3,.,.,CASSLTPGRGASYNEQFF,TGTGCCAGCAGCTTAACCCCCGGTCGGGGGGCCTCCTACAATGAGCAGTTCTTC
TRBJ2-5,TRBV30,.,TRBD2,CAWSPGGAYQETQYF,TGTGCCTGGAGCCCGGGGGGGGCCTACCAAGAGACCCAGTACTTC
TRBJ2-6,TRBV7-3,.,.,CASSPSAPGANVLTF,TGTGCCAGCAGCCCCAGCGCTCCTGGGGCCAACGTCCTGACTTTC
TRBJ2-7,TRBV18,.,.,CASSPGAQTYEQYF,TGTGCCAGCTCACCGGGAGCACAGACTTACGAGCAGTACTTC
TRBJ2-3,TRBV5-6,once,.,CASSSGTSTDTQYF,TGTGCCAGCAGCTCCGGGACTAGCACAGATACGCAGTATTTT
TRBJ2-5,TRBV19,.,TRBD1,CASLSTGGSQTQYF,TGTGCCAGCCTTTCGACAGGGGGATCGCAGACCCAGTACTTC
TRBJ2-7,TRBV5-1,.,TRBD1,CASSPGQVTYEQYF,TGCGCCAGCAGCCCCGGACAGGTGACATACGAGCAGTACTTC
TRBJ2-3,TRBV4-1,few,TRBD2,CASSQLAGGTSTDTQYF,TGCGCCAGCAGCCAACTAGCGGGGGGTACTAGCACAGATACGCAGTATTTT
TRBJ2-3,TRBV7-9,few,TRBD2,CASSLALAGGTDTQYF,TGTGCCAGCAGCTTAGCATTGGCGGGGGGTACAGATACGCAGTATTTT
TRBJ1-3,TRBV28,few,TRBD1,CASSSTRQGNTIYF,TGTGCCAGCAGTTCGACCCGACAGGGCAACACCATATATTTT
TRBJ2-3,TRBV28,.,.,CASSSRAGSPDTQYF,TGTGCCAGCAGTTCCAGAGCAGGGTCCCCCGATACGCAGTATTTT
TRBJ2-1,TRBV4-1,.,.,CASSPREPGEQFF,TGCGCCAGCAGCCCCCGGGAGCCAGGTGAGCAGTTCTTC
TRBJ2-7,TRBV4-2,.,.,CASSQDGTGLNEQYF,TGTGCCAGCAGCCAAGATGGAACAGGGCTGAACGAGCAGTACTTC
TRBJ1-3,TRBV6-5,.,.,CASSMTTNSGNTIYF,TGTGCCAGCAGTATGACAACGAACTCTGGAAACACCATATATTTT
TRBJ1-5,TRBV19,few,.,CASSLLTAGRNQPQHF,TGTGCCAGTAGCCTACTTACGGCAGGGCGGAATCAGCCCCAGCATTTT
TRBJ1-2,TRBV5-1,.,.,CASSIADAGYTF,TGCGCCAGCAGCATCGCGGATGCTGGCTACACCTTC